Listed below are T cell receptor beta chains from one sample, sequenced in a study of T-cell reconstitution after alpha-beta-depleted transplantation in children. TCRdb used MiXCR to reprocess the PCR reads, holding one entry per CDR3 protein. Among some 550,000 distinct CDR3 sequences listed, 23% were seen once. Sequencing was performed on PBMCs, mostly from graft donor cells, taken 360 days after TCRalphabeta/CD19-depleted stem cell transplant. Source of these receptors: a boy under two years old who had a stem cell transplant for acute myeloid leukemia, so the T cells may come from the graft donor. Both conserved end residues are part of each CDR3. A D gene is named only where the DNA matches it firmly. The size of a clone is reported for some rows only, either as once, few or many, or as a class for expanded clones.

D gene: TRBD1; V gene: TRBV20-1; clone size: few; J gene: TRBJ1-4; CDR3 protein: CSATYTGAWDEKLFF; CDR3 DNA: TGCAGTGCTACTTATACAGGGGCCTGGGATGAAAAACTGTTTTTT
D gene: TRBD1; V gene: TRBV12-3/TRBV12-4; clone size: .; J gene: TRBJ2-3; CDR3 protein: CASSSGGSNTQYF; CDR3 DNA: TGTGCCAGCAGTTCAGGGGGCTCGAATACGCAGTATTTT
D gene: TRBD1; V gene: TRBV4-3; clone size: .; J gene: TRBJ2-7; CDR3 protein: CASSRKADRGPYEQYF; CDR3 DNA: TGCGCCAGCAGCCGCAAGGCGGACAGGGGCCCCTACGAGCAGTACTTC
D gene: .; V gene: TRBV12-3/TRBV12-4; clone size: many; J gene: TRBJ2-7; CDR3 protein: CASSQGHPWDEQYF; CDR3 DNA: TGTGCCAGCAGCCAAGGGCACCCTTGGGACGAGCAGTACTTC
D gene: TRBD1; V gene: TRBV29-1; clone size: many; J gene: TRBJ2-3; CDR3 protein: CSVSWTGSPDTQYF; CDR3 DNA: TGCAGCGTCTCCTGGACAGGTTCTCCAGATACGCAGTATTTT
D gene: .; V gene: TRBV6-5; clone size: .; J gene: TRBJ2-2; CDR3 protein: CASSYSAGEGTGELFF; CDR3 DNA: TGTGCCAGCAGTTACTCGGCAGGGGAGGGCACCGGGGAGCTGTTTTTT
D gene: .; V gene: TRBV20-1; clone size: .; J gene: TRBJ2-1; CDR3 protein: CSAGRGKVNNEQFF; CDR3 DNA: TGCAGTGCTGGGCGGGGTAAGGTAAACAATGAGCAGTTCTTC
D gene: .; V gene: TRBV7-2; clone size: .; J gene: TRBJ2-3; CDR3 protein: CASRVPTDTQYF; CDR3 DNA: TGTGCCAGCAGGGTACCGACAGATACGCAGTATTTT
D gene: TRBD2; V gene: TRBV12-3/TRBV12-4; clone size: few; J gene: TRBJ2-2; CDR3 protein: CASSPGTSGPGELFF; CDR3 DNA: TGTGCCAGCAGCCCAGGGACTAGCGGACCCGGGGAGCTGTTTTTT
D gene: .; V gene: TRBV7-2; clone size: .; J gene: TRBJ2-7; CDR3 protein: CASSPMKVGSRSYEQYF; CDR3 DNA: TGTGCCAGCAGCCCCATGAAAGTGGGGAGCCGCTCCTACGAGCAGTACTTC
D gene: .; V gene: TRBV29-1; clone size: many; J gene: TRBJ1-1; CDR3 protein: CSVTAILNTEAFF; CDR3 DNA: TGCAGCGTTACGGCCATCCTGAACACTGAAGCTTTCTTT
D gene: .; V gene: TRBV7-8; clone size: .; J gene: TRBJ2-7; CDR3 protein: CASSFGRGQYF; CDR3 DNA: TGTGCCAGCAGCTTCGGACGGGGGCAGTACTTC
D gene: TRBD1; V gene: TRBV6-2/TRBV6-3; clone size: many; J gene: TRBJ1-5; CDR3 protein: CASSYNRGNQPQHF; CDR3 DNA: TGTGCCAGCAGTTACAACAGGGGGAATCAGCCCCAGCATTTT
D gene: .; V gene: TRBV11-2; clone size: many; J gene: TRBJ1-2; CDR3 protein: CASSPIADPYGYTF; CDR3 DNA: TGTGCCAGCAGCCCCATCGCTGACCCCTATGGCTACACCTTC
D gene: .; V gene: TRBV20-1; clone size: many; J gene: TRBJ2-7; CDR3 protein: CSARPHSYEQYF; CDR3 DNA: TGCAGTGCTAGACCTCACAGCTACGAGCAGTACTTC
D gene: .; V gene: TRBV29-1; clone size: few; J gene: TRBJ1-3; CDR3 protein: CSAEEGTIYF; CDR3 DNA: TGCAGCGCCGAGGAGGGGACCATATATTTT
D gene: .; V gene: TRBV5-6; clone size: .; J gene: TRBJ2-3; CDR3 protein: CASSGIAPRTDTQYF; CDR3 DNA: TGTGCCAGCAGCGGTATAGCGCCCCGCACAGATACGCAGTATTTT
D gene: TRBD2; V gene: TRBV18; clone size: .; J gene: TRBJ2-7; CDR3 protein: CASSPRTSGGHEQYF; CDR3 DNA: TGTGCCAGCTCACCACGCACTAGCGGGGGTCACGAGCAGTACTTC
D gene: .; V gene: TRBV6-5; clone size: many; J gene: TRBJ2-5; CDR3 protein: CASSYRVGQETQYF; CDR3 DNA: TGTGCCAGCAGTTACCGGGTTGGGCAAGAGACCCAGTACTTC
D gene: .; V gene: TRBV7-7; clone size: many; J gene: TRBJ2-2; CDR3 protein: CASSRLEGPSTGELFF; CDR3 DNA: TGTGCCAGCAGCCGATTAGAGGGACCGAGCACCGGGGAGCTGTTTTTT
D gene: .; V gene: TRBV4-1; clone size: once; J gene: TRBJ2-6; CDR3 protein: CASSQVPGASSGANVLTF; CDR3 DNA: TGCGCCAGCAGCCAAGTTCCGGGCGCAAGCTCTGGGGCCAACGTCCTGACTTTC
D gene: TRBD1; V gene: TRBV6-5; clone size: few; J gene: TRBJ2-1; CDR3 protein: CASSYSRTGINEQFF; CDR3 DNA: TGTGCCAGCAGTTACTCACGGACAGGGATCAATGAGCAGTTCTTC
D gene: .; V gene: TRBV5-1; clone size: many; J gene: TRBJ2-7; CDR3 protein: CASSFETLSYEQYF; CDR3 DNA: TGCGCCAGCAGCTTCGAGACACTTTCCTACGAGCAGTACTTC
D gene: .; V gene: TRBV9; clone size: many; J gene: TRBJ2-5; CDR3 protein: CASSVGGVLQETQYF; CDR3 DNA: TGTGCCAGCAGCGTAGGCGGAGTCCTCCAAGAGACCCAGTACTTC
D gene: .; V gene: TRBV24-1; clone size: .; J gene: TRBJ2-7; CDR3 protein: CATSDQDGTYEQYF; CDR3 DNA: TGTGCCACCAGTGACCAGGACGGGACCTACGAGCAGTACTTC
D gene: TRBD1; V gene: TRBV29-1; clone size: .; J gene: TRBJ1-5; CDR3 protein: CSVEPDRGKDQPQHF; CDR3 DNA: TGCAGCGTTGAGCCGGACAGGGGGAAAGATCAGCCCCAGCATTTT
D gene: .; V gene: TRBV20-1; clone size: many; J gene: TRBJ2-1; CDR3 protein: CSARGGGHREQFF; CDR3 DNA: TGCAGTGCTAGGGGGGGAGGACACAGGGAGCAGTTCTTC
D gene: .; V gene: TRBV12-3/TRBV12-4; clone size: many; J gene: TRBJ2-3; CDR3 protein: CASSLAASSDTQYF; CDR3 DNA: TGTGCCAGCAGTTTAGCGGCCAGTTCGGATACGCAGTATTTT
D gene: .; V gene: TRBV19; clone size: few; J gene: TRBJ2-3; CDR3 protein: CATTMGGFEDTQYF; CDR3 DNA: TGTGCCACCACCATGGGGGGTTTTGAAGATACGCAGTATTTT
D gene: TRBD1; V gene: TRBV20-1; clone size: .; J gene: TRBJ1-1; CDR3 protein: CSARRTGGRTEAFF; CDR3 DNA: TGCAGTGCTAGGCGGACAGGAGGGAGGACTGAAGCTTTCTTT
D gene: TRBD2; V gene: TRBV20-1; clone size: .; J gene: TRBJ2-3; CDR3 protein: CSARNSGEDTQYF; CDR3 DNA: TGCAGTGCTAGGAATAGCGGGGAAGATACGCAGTATTTT
D gene: TRBD2; V gene: TRBV10-3; clone size: many; J gene: TRBJ2-1; CDR3 protein: CAIRVAGVVYNEQFF; CDR3 DNA: TGTGCCATCAGGGTAGCGGGGGTGGTCTACAATGAGCAGTTCTTC
D gene: .; V gene: TRBV4-2; clone size: many; J gene: TRBJ2-4; CDR3 protein: CASSNTDVRAKNIQYF; CDR3 DNA: TGTGCCAGCAGCAACACCGACGTCCGAGCCAAAAACATTCAGTACTTC
D gene: .; V gene: TRBV7-2; clone size: many; J gene: TRBJ1-5; CDR3 protein: CASSPSGPDQPQHF; CDR3 DNA: TGTGCCAGCAGCCCATCAGGGCCCGATCAGCCCCAGCATTTT
D gene: .; V gene: TRBV29-1; clone size: .; J gene: TRBJ1-1; CDR3 protein: CSVGRPMNTEAFF; CDR3 DNA: TGCAGCGTTGGGCGACCTATGAACACTGAAGCTTTCTTT
D gene: .; V gene: TRBV12-3/TRBV12-4; clone size: .; J gene: TRBJ1-4; CDR3 protein: CASSLRSGREKLFF; CDR3 DNA: TGTGCCAGCAGTTTAAGGTCAGGGAGGGAAAAACTGTTTTTT
D gene: .; V gene: TRBV20-1; clone size: .; J gene: TRBJ2-7; CDR3 protein: CSASGLPGPPDEQYF; CDR3 DNA: TGCAGTGCTAGTGGGTTGCCAGGGCCCCCCGACGAGCAGTACTTC
D gene: .; V gene: TRBV20-1; clone size: few; J gene: TRBJ2-1; CDR3 protein: CSARDHDDSYNEQFF; CDR3 DNA: TGCAGTGCTCGGGACCACGATGACTCCTACAATGAGCAGTTCTTC
D gene: .; V gene: TRBV3-1; clone size: many; J gene: TRBJ2-7; CDR3 protein: CASSQVSLLSYEQYF; CDR3 DNA: TGTGCCAGCAGCCAAGTGTCACTACTCTCCTACGAGCAGTACTTC